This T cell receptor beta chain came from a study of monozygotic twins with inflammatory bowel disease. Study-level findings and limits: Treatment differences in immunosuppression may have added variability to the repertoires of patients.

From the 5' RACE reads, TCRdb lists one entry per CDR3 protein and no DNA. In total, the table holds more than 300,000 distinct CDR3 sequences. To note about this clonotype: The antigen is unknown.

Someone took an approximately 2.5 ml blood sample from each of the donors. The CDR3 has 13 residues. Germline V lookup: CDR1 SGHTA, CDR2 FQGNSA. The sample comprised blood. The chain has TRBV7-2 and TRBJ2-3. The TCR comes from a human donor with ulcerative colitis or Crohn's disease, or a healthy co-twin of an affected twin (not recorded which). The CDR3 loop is CASSFVVTDTQYF.